Each of the 30 T cell receptor beta chains below was sequenced from the same sample in a study of neurological immune-mediated disorders. TCRdb independently ran MiXCR on the 5' RACE reads; one entry per CDR3 protein. The table includes roughly 48,000 distinct CDR3 sequences, more than 9.5% detected once. Stated time point: longitudinal time-point 3. Sequenced sample: PBMCs. The receptors here all came from a male donor with HTLV-1-associated myelopathy (HAM/TSP).

The chain recombines TRBV14 with TRBJ2-1; D is perhaps TRBD1 (7 bases). The CDR3 totals 16 residues. CDR1 is SGHDN and CDR2 is FVKESK in the germline V gene. With 0 bases removed from V and 1 base from J, the gap between germline ends came to 10 bases. CDR3 sequence (DNA): TGTGCCAGCAGCCAAGACGCAGGGGGGTCCTACAATGAGCAGTTCTTC. It specifies CASSQDAGGSYNEQFF. Full variable domain (rest looked up from reference TRBV14 and TRBJ2-1): EAGVTQFPSHSVIEKGQTVTLRCDPISGHDNLYWYRRVMGKEIKFLLHFVKESKQDESGMPNNRFLAERTGGTYSTLKVQPAELEDSGVYFCASSQDAGGSYNEQFFGPGTRLTVL.

This clonotype has a count of ten or more. This rearrangement joins TRBV4-3 to TRBJ2-1; 15 bases fit TRBD2. Germline V CDR1 and CDR2: LGHNA, YSLEER. This CDR3 has 19 residues. Trimming took 4 bases from V and 6 from J; bases not matched to a gene: 13. This CDR3 is CASSPGGLAGGSAPNEQFF. CDR3 in DNA: TGCGCCAGCAGCCCTGGGGGACTAGCGGGGGGATCAGCTCCCAATGAGCAGTTCTTC.

V gene TRBV10-3 combines with J gene TRBJ1-2, with D uncertain. The germline V and J ends were trimmed by 0 bases and 1 base, with 6 bases remaining between them. Germline CDR1 ENHRY, CDR2 SYGVKD. The CDR3 loop spans 14 amino acids. CDR3 sequence: CAISESLDNYGYTF. Here the CDR3 DNA reads TGTGCCATCAGTGAGTCACTGGATAACTATGGCTACACCTTC.

This clonotype was recorded many times. The V gene is TRBV7-2, the J gene TRBJ2-7; tentative D call: TRBD1 (6 bases). Trimming left V 2 bases short and J 4 bases short, with 9 bases between. This CDR3 has 13 residues. Germline V gene sequence: CDR1 SGHTA, CDR2 FQGNSA. CDR3 region: CASSLQQGYEQYF. DNA for the CDR3: TGTGCCAGCAGCTTACAACAGGGTTACGAGCAGTACTTC.

This clonotype was detected ten times or more. The chain carries TRBV4-1 and TRBJ1-3; D is possibly TRBD1 (5 bases). V dropped 4 bases and J dropped 1 base, with 11 bases sitting between them. From germline, CDR1 is MGHRA and CDR2 YSYEKL. The CDR3 covers 15 residues. The CDR3 loop reads CASSLLRVSGNTIYF. CDR3 bases: TGCGCCAGCAGCCTCCTCAGGGTGTCTGGAAACACCATATATTTT.

Ten or more counts support this clonotype. The rearrangement uses TRBV3-1 and TRBJ1-2; D perhaps matches TRBD1 (5 bases). This CDR3 contains 14 residues. Trimming shortened V by 4 bases and J by 5 bases, and 14 bases separated the two germline ends. Looked up from germline, CDR1 is LGHDT and CDR2 is YNNKEL (reference sequence). This CDR3 reads CASSRGTEVYGYTF. CDR3 nucleotide sequence: TGTGCCAGCAGCCGGGGGACGGAGGTTTATGGCTACACCTTC.

In its sample, this clonotype was seen many times. The gene calls are TRBV5-6 and TRBJ1-2; D is uncertain. There are 14 residues in the CDR3. Germline CDR1 reads SGHDT; CDR2 reads YYEEEE. Trimming took off 4 bases at V and 3 bases at J, with 13 bases between the two ends. The CDR3 protein is CASSGRWIYYGYTF. DNA of the CDR3: TGTGCCAGCAGCGGCCGGTGGATCTACTATGGCTACACCTTC.

This clonotype was counted ten times or more. V is TRBV4-3 and J is TRBJ2-5; possible D gene TRBD1, 6 bases. V shed 0 bases and J shed 5 bases, with 13 bases lying between them. Germline CDR1 LGHNA, CDR2 YSLEER. The CDR3 is 15 residues long. CDR3 protein: CASSQERGGLETQYF. In DNA form, the CDR3 reads TGCGCCAGCAGCCAAGAGCGAGGGGGTCTGGAGACCCAGTACTTC.

This clonotype has ten or more counts. The rearrangement uses TRBV20-1 and TRBJ1-2; 8 bases are shared with TRBD1. The CDR3 totals 13 residues. The V gene end was trimmed by 2 bases and the J gene end by 7 bases; junction bases not matched to a gene: 6. CDR1 and CDR2 from the germline V gene are DFQATT and SNEGSKA (reference sequence). CDR3 in DNA: TGCAGTGCTAGACCTACAGGGGGAGGTGGCTACACCTTC. Its protein product is CSARPTGGGGYTF.

This clonotype was counted many times. The rearrangement links TRBV10-3 to TRBJ2-1, with 7 bases that match TRBD1. Germline V gene lookup returns CDR1 ENHRY and CDR2 SYGVKD. This CDR3 has 14 residues. With 4 bases clipped from V and 8 bases from J, the junction kept 8 bases outside the gene matches. CDR3 in amino acids: CAISGVQGIHEQFF. As DNA, the CDR3 is TGTGCCATCAGTGGGGTACAGGGGATCCATGAGCAGTTCTTC.

This clonotype was detected many times. The V call is TRBV15, the J call TRBJ1-1, with D uncertain. V lost 6 bases to trimming and J lost 0 bases, with 8 bases between them. The length of the CDR3 is 13 residues. Germline V lookup: CDR1 LNHNV, CDR2 YYDKDF (reference sequence). The CDR3 loop reads CATSSKLNTEAFF. CDR3 coding DNA: TGTGCCACCAGTTCGAAGTTGAACACTGAAGCTTTCTTT.

This clonotype was observed at least ten times. The chain is built from TRBV5-6 and TRBJ2-5, with 7 positions matching TRBD2. CDR3 length: 15 amino acids. V was pared by 0 bases and J by 5 bases, with 7 bases of the junction left unmatched. CDR1 and CDR2 from the germline V gene are SGHDT and YYEEEE. As DNA, the CDR3 is TGTGCCAGCAGCTTGGTCGCTAGCGGCCGGGAGACCCAGTACTTC. Its translation is CASSLVASGRETQYF.

This clonotype has a count of ten or more. The rearrangement links TRBV28 to TRBJ1-4; D remains unclear. CDR3 size: 12 residues. Germline CDR1 and CDR2: MDHEN and SYDVKM. Between the trimmed V and J ends, which lost 4 bases and 8 bases, there was a span of 8 bases. CDR3 residues: CASSYSEEKLFF. CDR3 nucleotide sequence: TGTGCCAGCAGTTACAGCGAGGAAAAACTGTTTTTT.

This clonotype has a count of ten or more. The chain uses TRBV7-8 and TRBJ1-5; D possibly corresponds to TRBD1 (5 bases). The germline V gene encodes CDR1 SGHVS and CDR2 FQNEAQ. The CDR3 spans 14 residues. The ends were cut back, 9 bases at V and 6 bases at J, with 18 bases in the middle. CDR3 amino acids: CASRGEKFGQPQHF. CDR3 sequence (DNA): TGTGCCAGTCGGGGGGAGAAGTTTGGTCAGCCCCAGCATTTT. The variable domain in full, with the rest retrieved from reference TRBV7-8 and TRBJ1-5, is GAGVSQSPRYKVAKRGQDVALRCDPISGHVSLFWYQQALGQGPEFLTYFQNEAQLDKSGLPSDRFFAERPEGSVSTLKIQRTQQEDSAVYLCASRGEKFGQPQHFGDGTRLSIL.

Ten or more counts support this clonotype. The chain couples TRBV4-3 to TRBJ2-5, with TRBD1 identical over 7 bases. V was clipped by 3 bases and J by 4 bases; unmatched bases: 5. From germline, CDR1 is LGHNA and CDR2 YSLEER. The CDR3 totals 14 residues. The CDR3 region has the DNA TGCGCCAGCAGCCATACACAGGGGCGAGAGACCCAGTACTTC. It yields the protein CASSHTQGRETQYF.

Many counts were recorded for this clonotype. The chain links TRBV7-2 to TRBJ1-5; 10 bases are shared with TRBD1. The CDR3 length is 15 residues. V gave up 5 bases and J gave up 4 bases; unmatched junction bases: 5. The V gene's germline CDR1 is SGHTA and CDR2 FQGNSA. The chain's CDR3 is CASSPRTGGNQPQHF. In DNA form, the CDR3 reads TGTGCCAGCAGCCCCCGGACAGGGGGGAATCAGCCCCAGCATTTT.

This clonotype came up many times. This sequence joins TRBV6-5 and TRBJ2-7, with 10 positions matching TRBD1. V dropped 10 bases and J dropped 4; count of bases not matched to a gene: 10. The V gene's germline CDR1 is MNHEY and CDR2 SVGAGI. The CDR3 runs 14 residues. DNA for the CDR3: TGTGCCATCCGGGAGACAGGGGGCAGGTACGAGCAGTACTTC. Its translation is CAIRETGGRYEQYF.

The table lists this clonotype with many counts. The chain is built from TRBV10-3 and TRBJ1-1, with TRBD1 matching over 8 bases. The ends lost 2 bases at V and 5 bases at J; junction bases unmatched: 16. In germline, CDR1 is ENHRY, CDR2 SYGVKD. The CDR3 is 18 amino acids. The CDR3 bases are TGTGCCATCAGTGAGAACGTTATGAGGACAGGGCTTAGGACTGAAGCTTTCTTT. This translates into CAISENVMRTGLRTEAFF.

The sample holds many counts of this clonotype. The CDR3 reads CASSYSTGNTEAFF. The CDR3 DNA follows: TGTGCCAGCAGTTATTCGACAGGGAACACTGAAGCTTTCTTT. The chain uses TRBV6-5 and TRBJ1-1; tentative D call: TRBD1 (6 bases). This CDR3 has 14 residues. V dropped 3 bases and J dropped 1 base, with 9 bases sitting between them. Per the germline V gene, CDR1 is MNHEY and CDR2 is SVGAGI.

This clonotype was detected ten times or more. This chain links TRBV28 with TRBJ2-2, with 8 bases identical to TRBD2. The CDR3 runs to 17 residues. Trimming took 5 bases from V and 0 from J; bases not matched to a gene: 8. From germline, CDR1 is MDHEN and CDR2 SYDVKM. The DNA of the CDR3 is TGTGCCAGCAGTCTAAGCGGGGGCCTCGCGAACACCGGGGAGCTGTTTTTT. Translated, it gives CASSLSGGLANTGELFF.

This clonotype was seen at least ten times. The genes are TRBV6-2 or TRBV6-3 and TRBJ2-2, with D unclear. Germline CDR1 is MNHEY and CDR2 is SVGEGT. V was pared by 9 bases and J by 2 bases, with 10 bases between. The CDR3 spans 13 residues. For the CDR3, the DNA is TGTGCCAGTCGCCCCCGAAACACCGGGGAGCTGTTTTTT. Its protein is CASRPRNTGELFF.

Sample share makes this clonotype medium-sized. The chain joins TRBV5-1 to TRBJ2-5; the D call may be TRBD1 or TRBD2 (5 bases each). Trimming removed 0 bases at V and 4 bases at J, with 10 bases between. Germline CDR1 and CDR2: SGHRS and YFSETQ. The CDR3 runs 14 residues. The CDR3 protein is CASSLEWGSETQYF. DNA of the CDR3: TGCGCCAGCAGCTTGGAGTGGGGGTCAGAGACCCAGTACTTC.

The table lists this clonotype with many counts. The chain employs TRBV4-3 and TRBJ1-3; D unresolved. The CDR3 is 14 residues long. Trimming removed 0 bases from V and 4 bases from J, with 7 bases in between. Germline V gives CDR1 LGHNA, CDR2 YSLEER. Here the CDR3 DNA reads TGCGCCAGCAGCCAAGATCAAAGGGGAAACACCATATATTTT. Amino acids: CASSQDQRGNTIYF.

This clonotype was picked up many times. The chain joins TRBV6-6 to TRBJ2-1; D gene uncertain. Germline-derived CDR1 and CDR2 are MNHNY and SVGAGI (reference sequence). V was pared by 6 bases and J by 8 bases, with 17 bases between. This CDR3 is 14 amino acids long. The CDR3 is CASSSTPPTYEQFF. Here the CDR3 DNA reads TGTGCCAGCAGCAGTACCCCTCCTACGTATGAGCAGTTCTTC.

Ten or more counts support this clonotype. The V and J genes are TRBV12-3 or TRBV12-4 and TRBJ1-5; D is uncertain. The CDR3 is 15 residues long. With 8 bases removed from V and 0 bases from J, the gap between germline ends came to 14 bases. This chain's CDR3 is CASGFPSDSNQPQHF. The CDR3 bases are TGTGCCAGCGGCTTTCCGAGCGATAGCAATCAGCCCCAGCATTTT.

This clonotype came up many times. The V call is TRBV18, the J call TRBJ1-5, with D tentatively TRBD1 (6 bases). CDR1 and CDR2 (germline): KGHSH, LQKENI. The germline V and J ends were trimmed by 3 bases and 0 bases, with 9 bases remaining between them. The CDR3 totals 15 residues. CDR3 sequence: CASSPTGTSNQPQHF. The CDR3 DNA reads TGTGCCAGCTCACCGACAGGTACTAGCAATCAGCCCCAGCATTTT. Drawing the rest from reference TRBV18 and TRBJ1-5, the complete variable domain is NAGVMQNPRHLVRRRGQEARLRCSPMKGHSHVYWYRQLPEEGLKFMVYLQKENIIDESGMPKERFSAEFPKEGPSILRIQQVVRGDSAAYFCASSPTGTSNQPQHFGDGTRLSIL.

This clonotype was detected many times. This chain connects TRBV7-2 to TRBJ1-2; D is perhaps TRBD1 (5 bases). The CDR3 sequence is 14 residues long. Between the trimmed V and J ends, which lost 2 bases and 5 bases, there was a span of 12 bases. Per germline, CDR1 SGHTA and CDR2 FQGNSA. The CDR3 here is CASSLPGTDYGYTF. CDR3 coding DNA: TGTGCCAGCAGCTTACCCGGGACGGATTATGGCTACACCTTC. The full variable domain, in which reference TRBV7-2 and TRBJ1-2 provide the parts outside the CDR3, is GAGVSQSPSNKVTEKGKDVELRCDPISGHTALYWYRQSLGQGLEFLIYFQGNSAPDKSGLPSDRFSAERTGGSVSTLTIQRTQQEDSAVYLCASSLPGTDYGYTFGSGTRLTVV.

This clonotype was counted many times. V gene TRBV12-3 or TRBV12-4 combines with J gene TRBJ1-2; no reliable D call. CDR3 length equals 13 residues. V was shortened by 3 bases and J by 0 bases, with 5 bases between the two germline ends. CDR3 sequence reads: CASSFKTNYGYTF. The CDR3 nucleotides read TGTGCCAGCAGTTTTAAGACTAACTATGGCTACACCTTC.

The table lists this clonotype with many counts. The chain couples TRBV5-1 to TRBJ2-2; no firm D call. The CDR3 sequence is 15 residues long. The ends were cut back, 0 bases at V and 5 bases at J, with 11 bases in the middle. CDR1 is SGHRS, CDR2 YFSETQ, per germline. Here the CDR3 reads CASSLAVGLTGELFF. CDR3 in DNA: TGCGCCAGCAGCTTGGCGGTGGGATTGACCGGGGAGCTGTTTTTT.

This clonotype was recorded many times. The genes are TRBV20-1 and TRBJ1-1; tentative D call: TRBD1 (6 bases). With 5 bases removed from V and 5 bases from J, the gap between germline ends came to 15 bases. The CDR3 spans 13 residues. The germline CDR1 and CDR2 sequences are DFQATT and SNEGSKA (reference sequence). CDR3 loop: CSAVTGSQTEAFF. CDR3 nucleotide sequence: TGCAGTGCTGTTACAGGGTCACAGACTGAAGCTTTCTTT.